Listed below are T cell receptor beta chains from one sample, sequenced in a study of blood T cells in healthy people across ages. TCRdb re-derived calls from the 5' RACE reads in MiXCR, one entry per CDR3 protein. The data contain some 790,000 distinct CDR3 sequences, 29% of them singletons. Sequencing was performed on blood. These receptors all stem from an elderly woman in good health. The CDR3 runs from the conserved cysteine through the conserved F or W. Fields, in order: J gene, V gene, CDR3 protein.

J: TRBJ2-3; V: TRBV7-8; CDR3: CASSIASGTSTDTQYF
J: TRBJ1-2; V: TRBV29-1; CDR3: CSVDPGTAYGYTF
J: TRBJ2-5; V: TRBV7-2; CDR3: CASSPSTSGAPEYF
J: TRBJ2-7; V: TRBV15; CDR3: CATSSPGGGGATYEQYF
J: TRBJ2-3; V: TRBV20-1; CDR3: CSASLRFGTDTQYF
J: TRBJ2-5; V: TRBV7-9; CDR3: CASSYRLAVIQETQYF
J: TRBJ2-1; V: TRBV7-9; CDR3: CASSLGSPGVYNEQFF
J: TRBJ2-1; V: TRBV2; CDR3: CASSETASSYNEQFF
J: TRBJ2-2; V: TRBV5-1; CDR3: CASSFGHQSTGELFF
J: TRBJ1-6; V: TRBV4-1; CDR3: CASSPAIRRNNSPLHF
J: TRBJ2-1; V: TRBV20-1; CDR3: CSAPRRGTSYEQFF
J: TRBJ2-1; V: TRBV6-5; CDR3: CASSYTGLAGGNEQFF
J: TRBJ1-4; V: TRBV20-1; CDR3: CSARGGGREKLFF
J: TRBJ2-3; V: TRBV4-3; CDR3: CASGTNTDTQYF
J: TRBJ1-3; V: TRBV20-1; CDR3: CRPRFRTGLSSGNTIYF
J: TRBJ1-5; V: TRBV6-2/TRBV6-3; CDR3: CASSYLDRGRNQPQHF
J: TRBJ1-2; V: TRBV6-1; CDR3: CASSELTNYGYTF
J: TRBJ2-5; V: TRBV6-1; CDR3: CASSELAWAVRQETQYF
J: TRBJ1-1; V: TRBV15; CDR3: CATSQGNTGAFF
J: TRBJ2-7; V: TRBV6-5; CDR3: CASSRAGGIYEQYF
J: TRBJ2-3; V: TRBV14; CDR3: CASSHRAVLYTDTQYF
J: TRBJ1-5; V: TRBV12-3/TRBV12-4; CDR3: CASRLTGDQPQHF
J: TRBJ2-7; V: TRBV5-5; CDR3: CASSFGREGSYEQYF
J: TRBJ2-7; V: TRBV7-2; CDR3: CASSYLRLAGGEQYF
J: TRBJ2-3; V: TRBV5-1; CDR3: CASSFGRTSLERDTQYF
J: TRBJ1-2; V: TRBV7-9; CDR3: CASSGGQGNMVDYTF
J: TRBJ1-2; V: TRBV7-2; CDR3: CASSSPRGGYGYTF
J: TRBJ2-7; V: TRBV11-2; CDR3: CASSPRASRGYEQYF
J: TRBJ2-3; V: TRBV10-3; CDR3: CAISDGNSGGITDTQYF
J: TRBJ2-7; V: TRBV29-1; CDR3: CSVAGDRENSYEQYF